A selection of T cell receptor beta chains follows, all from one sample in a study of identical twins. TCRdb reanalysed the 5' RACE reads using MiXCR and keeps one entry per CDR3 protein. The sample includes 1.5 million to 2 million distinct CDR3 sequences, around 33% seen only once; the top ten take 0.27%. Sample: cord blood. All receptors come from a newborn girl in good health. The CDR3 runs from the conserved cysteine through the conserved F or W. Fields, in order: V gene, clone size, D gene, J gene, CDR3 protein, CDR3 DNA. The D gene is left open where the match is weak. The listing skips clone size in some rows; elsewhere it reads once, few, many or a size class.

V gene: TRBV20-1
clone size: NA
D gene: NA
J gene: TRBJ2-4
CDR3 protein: CSARDRGSNIQYF
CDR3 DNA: TGCAGTGCTAGAGATCGGGGCTCAAACATTCAGTACTTC

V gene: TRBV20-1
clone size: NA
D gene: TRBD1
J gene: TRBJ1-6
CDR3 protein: CSARGQLSSYNSPLHF
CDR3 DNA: TGCAGTGCTCGGGGACAGTTGAGCTCCTATAATTCACCCCTCCACTTT

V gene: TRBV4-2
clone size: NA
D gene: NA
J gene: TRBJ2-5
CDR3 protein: CASSRTKSETQYF
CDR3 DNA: TGTGCCAGCAGCCGGACTAAGTCGGAGACCCAGTACTTC

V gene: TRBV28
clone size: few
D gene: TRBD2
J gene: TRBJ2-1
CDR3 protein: CASSSFSPGLDEQFF
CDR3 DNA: TGTGCCAGCAGTTCATTTTCACCGGGACTAGATGAGCAGTTCTTC

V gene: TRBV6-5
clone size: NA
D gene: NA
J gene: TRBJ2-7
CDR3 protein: CASSYSAGDLYEQYF
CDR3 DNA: TGTGCCAGCAGTTACTCGGCAGGGGACCTCTACGAGCAGTACTTC

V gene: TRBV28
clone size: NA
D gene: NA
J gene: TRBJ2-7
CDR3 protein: CAIQRGSSYEQYF
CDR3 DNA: TGTGCCATCCAAAGAGGGAGCTCCTACGAGCAGTACTTC

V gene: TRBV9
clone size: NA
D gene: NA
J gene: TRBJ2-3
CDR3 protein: CASSVGGVIGDTQYF
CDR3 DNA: TGTGCCAGCAGCGTAGGTGGGGTGATTGGGGATACGCAGTATTTT

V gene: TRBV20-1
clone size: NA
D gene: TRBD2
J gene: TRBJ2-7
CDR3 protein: CSARSGLAGIGEQYF
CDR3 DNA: TGCAGTGCTAGAAGCGGGCTAGCGGGAATAGGCGAGCAGTACTTC

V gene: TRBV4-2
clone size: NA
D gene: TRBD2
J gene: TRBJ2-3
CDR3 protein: CASSQERLAGPDTQYF
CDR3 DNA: TGTGCCAGCAGCCAAGAGCGCCTAGCGGGGCCAGATACGCAGTATTTT

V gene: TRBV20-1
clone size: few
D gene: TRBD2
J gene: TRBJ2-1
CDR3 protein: CSARVTSGVYEQFF
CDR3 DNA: TGCAGTGCTAGAGTCACTAGCGGGGTTTATGAGCAGTTCTTC

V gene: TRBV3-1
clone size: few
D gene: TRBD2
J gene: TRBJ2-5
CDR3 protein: CASSSWTSGGMVVATQYF
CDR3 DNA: TGTGCCAGCAGCTCCTGGACTAGCGGGGGGATGGTTGTAGCGACCCAGTACTTC

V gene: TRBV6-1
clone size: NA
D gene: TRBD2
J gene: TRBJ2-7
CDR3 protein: CASTLAGEYNEQYF
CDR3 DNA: TGTGCCAGCACCCTAGCGGGGGAGTACAATGAGCAGTACTTC

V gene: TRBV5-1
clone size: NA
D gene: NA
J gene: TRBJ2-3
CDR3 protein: CASSLSRILTDTQYF
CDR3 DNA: TGCGCCAGCAGCTTGTCCAGAATCCTCACAGATACGCAGTATTTT

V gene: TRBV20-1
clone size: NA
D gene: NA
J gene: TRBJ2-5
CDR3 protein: CSARGRGLEETQYF
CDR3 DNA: TGCAGTGCTAGAGGCAGGGGTTTGGAAGAGACCCAGTACTTC

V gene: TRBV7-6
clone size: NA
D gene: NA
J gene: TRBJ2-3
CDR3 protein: CASSLTAPDTQYF
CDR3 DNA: TGTGCCAGCAGCTTAACGGCCCCAGATACGCAGTATTTT